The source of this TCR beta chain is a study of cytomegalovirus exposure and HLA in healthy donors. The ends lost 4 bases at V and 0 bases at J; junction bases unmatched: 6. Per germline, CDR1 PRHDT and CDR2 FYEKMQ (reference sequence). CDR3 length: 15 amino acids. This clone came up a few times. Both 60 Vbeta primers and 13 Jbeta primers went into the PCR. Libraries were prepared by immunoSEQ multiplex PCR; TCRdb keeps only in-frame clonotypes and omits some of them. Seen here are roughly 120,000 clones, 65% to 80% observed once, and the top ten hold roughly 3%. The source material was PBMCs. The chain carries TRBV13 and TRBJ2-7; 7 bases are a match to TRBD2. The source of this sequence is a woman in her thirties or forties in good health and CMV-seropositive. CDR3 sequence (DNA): TGTGCCAGCAGCTCGTGGGGAGGGCCCTCCTACGAGCAGTACTTC. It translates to CASSSWGGPSYEQYF. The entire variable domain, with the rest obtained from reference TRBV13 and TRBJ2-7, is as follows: AAGVIQSPRHLIKEKRETATLKCYPIPRHDTVYWYQQGPGQDPQFLISFYEKMQSDKGSIPDRFSAQQFSDYHSELNMSSLELGDSALYFCASSSWGGPSYEQYFGPGTRLTVT.